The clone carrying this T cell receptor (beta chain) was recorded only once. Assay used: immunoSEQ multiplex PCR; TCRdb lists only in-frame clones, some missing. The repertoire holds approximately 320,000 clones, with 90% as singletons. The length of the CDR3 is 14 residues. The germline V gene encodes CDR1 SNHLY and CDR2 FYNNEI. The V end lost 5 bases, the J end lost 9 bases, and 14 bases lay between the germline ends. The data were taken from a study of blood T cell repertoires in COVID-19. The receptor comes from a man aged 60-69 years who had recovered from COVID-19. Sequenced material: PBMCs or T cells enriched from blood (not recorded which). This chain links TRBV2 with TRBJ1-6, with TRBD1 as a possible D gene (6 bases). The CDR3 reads CASSIQQGGSPLHF. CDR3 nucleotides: TGTGCCAGCAGTATACAACAGGGTGGTTCACCCCTCCACTTT.